This passage covers 27 T cell receptor beta chains from one sample sequenced in a study of cytomegalovirus exposure and HLA in healthy donors. In the PCR, 60 Vbeta and 13 Jbeta primers were used. The repertoire was sequenced with immunoSEQ multiplex PCR; TCRdb's copy has only in-frame clones and lacks some. The table lists some 140,000 clones, around 77% of them singletons. The source material was PBMCs. The source of these receptors is a man between 25 and 39 years old in good health.

V gene TRBV5-1 combines with J gene TRBJ2-1; TRBD2 matches 9 bases. Germline values: CDR1 SGHRS, CDR2 YFSETQ. With V trimmed by 3 bases and J by 6 bases, 4 bases remained unmatched. The CDR3 totals 14 residues. The CDR3 is CASSSGLALNEQFF. The CDR3 coding sequence is TGCGCCAGCAGCTCGGGACTAGCCCTCAATGAGCAGTTCTTC. The variable domain in full, with the rest retrieved from reference TRBV5-1 and TRBJ2-1, is KAGVTQTPRYLIKTRGQQVTLSCSPISGHRSVSWYQQTPGQGLQFLFEYFSETQRNKGNFPGRFSGRQFSNSRSEMNVSTLELGDSALYLCASSSGLALNEQFFGPGTRLTVL.

The chain uses TRBV28 and TRBJ1-2; TRBD1 aligns across 9 bases. The CDR3 is made up of 14 amino acids. V shed 6 bases, J shed 4 bases, and the junction held 6 bases outside the gene matches. Germline values: CDR1 MDHEN, CDR2 SYDVKM. The chain's CDR3 is CASSPYRGLYGYTF. In DNA form, the CDR3 reads TGTGCCAGCAGCCCCTACAGGGGGCTCTATGGCTACACCTTC.

The chain is built from TRBV9 and TRBJ2-2; 12 nucleotides align to TRBD2. The junction had 6 bases not matched to a gene; V was cut back by 2 bases and J by 7 bases. CDR1 is SGDLS, CDR2 YYNGEE, per germline. The CDR3 loop spans 16 amino acids. CDR3 nucleotides: TGTGCCAGCAGCGTCGGACTAGCGGGATCGGGCGGGGAGCTGTTTTTT. Its protein product is CASSVGLAGSGGELFF.

This clone is a singleton in its sample. J is TRBJ2-7 and V is TRBV6-1; 7 nucleotides line up with TRBD1. Unmatched junction bases numbered 4, after V lost 8 bases and J lost 0 bases. The CDR3 runs 13 residues. In germline, CDR1 is MNHNS, CDR2 SASEGT. CDR3 residues: CASGRTGSYEQYF. CDR3 nucleotide sequence: TGTGCCAGCGGCAGGACAGGCTCCTACGAGCAGTACTTC.

The rearrangement joins TRBV11-3 to TRBJ2-7; no clear D gene. Trimming left V 0 bases short and J 6 bases short, with 9 bases between. Germline lookup yields CDR1 SGHNT and CDR2 YENEEA. The CDR3 consists of 13 residues. The CDR3 spells CASSLDLMAEQYF. The CDR3 bases are TGTGCCAGCAGCTTAGATCTGATGGCCGAGCAGTACTTC. Combining the CDR3 with reference TRBV11-3 and TRBJ2-7 gives the whole variable domain EAGVVQSPRYKIIEKKQPVAFWCNPISGHNTLYWYLQNLGQGPELLIRYENEEAVDDSQLPKDRFSAERLKGVDSTLKIQPAELGDSAVYLCASSLDLMAEQYFGPGTRLTVT.

In its sample, this clone was seen once. V usage is TRBV6-1 and J usage is TRBJ2-5, with 8 bases that match TRBD2. Matching the DNA end better, TRBJ2-7 makes the J call doubtful. The CDR3 has 16 residues. The germline CDR1 and CDR2 sequences are MNHNS and SASEGT. This CDR3 is CASSEFKPSGFNEQYF. CDR3 nucleotide sequence: TGTGCCAGCAGTGAATTTAAGCCTAGCGGGTTCAACGAGCAGTACTTC.

V usage is TRBV19 and J usage is TRBJ2-3, with 9 bases matching TRBD2. Germline V gene data show CDR1 as LNHDA and CDR2 as SQIVND (reference sequence). The V gene end was trimmed by 3 bases and the J gene end by 4 bases; junction bases not matched to a gene: 14. The CDR3 is 18 residues long. For the CDR3, the DNA is TGTGCCAGTAGTATCGAATGGGCGCGAGCGGGAGGCTCAGATACGCAGTATTTT. Its translation is CASSIEWARAGGSDTQYF.

This clone was seen a handful of times. V is TRBV27 and J is TRBJ2-7, with 7 bases matching TRBD1. The CDR3 contains 14 residues. The V gene's germline CDR1 is MNHEY and CDR2 SMNVEV (reference sequence). Trimming removed 3 bases from V and 4 bases from J; junction bases left unmatched: 6. The CDR3 coding sequence is TGTGCCAGCAGTTTTCGGGGACAGTCGTACGAGCAGTACTTC. This gives the protein CASSFRGQSYEQYF.

The chain combines TRBV9 with TRBJ2-1; TRBD2 agrees at 12 bases. CDR3 length equals 21 residues. The ends lost 3 bases at V and 2 bases at J; junction bases unmatched: 18. Germline loops: CDR1 SGDLS, CDR2 YYNGEE. CDR3: CASSGGGAVASGRGTYNEQFF. The CDR3 DNA follows: TGTGCCAGCAGCGGGGGAGGTGCCGTGGCTAGCGGGAGGGGTACCTACAATGAGCAGTTCTTC.

The rearrangement joins TRBV27 to TRBJ2-7, with 12 nucleotides matching TRBD2. CDR1 is MNHEY and CDR2 is SMNVEV in the germline V gene (reference sequence). The ends lost 6 bases at V and 6 bases at J; junction bases unmatched: 9. CDR3 length: 15 residues. CDR3 DNA sequence: TGTGCCAGCAGGGCCCTAGCGGGAGGGCGTCCCGAGCAGTACTTC. It codes for CASRALAGGRPEQYF.

Of note for this clone: The junction shows a germline mismatch at one end, possibly a read error. V usage is TRBV7-9 and J usage is TRBJ2-5, with D maybe TRBD2 (6 bases). Germline V CDR1 and CDR2: SEHNR, FQNEAQ (reference sequence). CDR3 size: 16 residues. The CDR3 is CSSSFLGGAYQETQYF. The DNA for the CDR3 is TGTTCCAGCAGCTTTTTGGGAGGCGCGTACCAAGAGACCCAGTACTTC.

The V call is TRBV2, the J call TRBJ2-1; 7 bases line up with TRBD2. The germline V gene has CDR1 SNHLY and CDR2 FYNNEI. V lost 6 bases and J lost 12; bases outside the gene matches: 2. CDR3 length: 10 residues. CDR3 DNA sequence: TGTGCCAGCAGGAGGGAGGGGCAGTTCTTC. This gives the protein CASRREGQFF.

This chain joins TRBV7-3 and TRBJ2-7; no firm D call. Germline V gives CDR1 SGHTA, CDR2 FQGTGA. The ends were cut back, 5 bases at V and 5 bases at J, with 16 bases in the middle. The CDR3 is 14 amino acids. The CDR3 region is CASSPRYSADEQYF. For the CDR3, the DNA is TGTGCCAGCAGCCCCCGATATAGTGCGGACGAGCAGTACTTC.

This sequence joins TRBV5-1 and TRBJ2-5; 8 nucleotides agree with TRBD1. The CDR3 loop spans 17 amino acids. CDR1 and CDR2 from the germline V gene are SGHRS and YFSETQ. With V trimmed by 4 bases and J by 4 bases, 15 bases remained unmatched. The DNA of the CDR3 is TGCGCCAGCAGCACGCACGGCGGCAGGGGGCTCGCAGAGACCCAGTACTTC. It specifies CASSTHGGRGLAETQYF. The entire variable domain, with the rest obtained from reference TRBV5-1 and TRBJ2-5, is as follows: KAGVTQTPRYLIKTRGQQVTLSCSPISGHRSVSWYQQTPGQGLQFLFEYFSETQRNKGNFPGRFSGRQFSNSRSEMNVSTLELGDSALYLCASSTHGGRGLAETQYFGPGTRLLVL.

The chain joins TRBV30 to TRBJ2-1; 12 bases align to TRBD2. This CDR3 is 16 amino acids long. Per germline, CDR1 GTSNPN and CDR2 SVGIG (reference sequence). J gave up 2 bases and V 1 base, and 3 bases lay outside the gene matches. The CDR3 DNA is TGTGCCTGGAGTGGGACTAGCGGGGCGACCTACAATGAGCAGTTCTTC. Protein sequence: CAWSGTSGATYNEQFF.

This sequence joins TRBV9 and TRBJ2-2, with D hard to call. This CDR3 is 14 amino acids long. Trimming stripped 0 bases from V and 5 bases from J, with 8 bases between. Looked up from germline, CDR1 is SGDLS and CDR2 is YYNGEE. The CDR3, as DNA: TGTGCCAGCAGCGTAGTTGGCAAAACCGGGGAGCTGTTTTTT. Encoded protein: CASSVVGKTGELFF. Based on the CDR3 plus reference TRBV9 and TRBJ2-2, the full variable domain is DSGVTQTPKHLITATGQRVTLRCSPRSGDLSVYWYQQSLDQGLQFLIQYYNGEERAKGNILERFSAQQFPDLHSELNLSSLELGDSALYFCASSVVGKTGELFFGEGSRLTVL.

For the CDR3, the DNA is TGCAGCGTTCGCGGGGGCACAGATACGCAGTATTTT. Amino acid sequence: CSVRGGTDTQYF. V and J are TRBV29-1 and TRBJ2-3, with D possibly being TRBD2 (6 bases). Germline loops: CDR1 SQVTM, CDR2 ANQGSEA. The CDR3 covers 12 residues. The ends were cut back, 5 bases at V and 1 base at J, with 7 bases in the middle.

This clone occurred a few times. The chain couples TRBV28 to TRBJ2-5, with 8 bases aligning to TRBD2. Germline V gives CDR1 MDHEN, CDR2 SYDVKM. The CDR3 has 12 residues. The trim removed 7 bases at V and 8 bases at J, leaving 6 bases unmatched. CDR3 amino acids: CASTREGYTQYF. The DNA for the CDR3 is TGTGCCAGCACTCGGGAGGGCTACACCCAGTACTTC.

This clone was counted a few times. This chain uses TRBV28 with TRBJ2-7, with D unclear. The CDR3 has 12 amino acids. Deletions cut 6 bases from V and 2 bases from J, with 8 bases between. Germline CDR1 and CDR2: MDHEN and SYDVKM. The CDR3 reads CASSHSTYEQYF. CDR3 DNA sequence: TGTGCCAGCAGCCATTCTACCTACGAGCAGTACTTC. The entire variable domain, with the rest obtained from reference TRBV28 and TRBJ2-7, is as follows: DVKVTQSSRYLVKRTGEKVFLECVQDMDHENMFWYRQDPGLGLRLIYFSYDVKMKEKGDIPEGYSVSREKKERFSLILESASTNQTSMYLCASSHSTYEQYFGPGTRLTVT.

The chain is built from TRBV15 and TRBJ2-3, with D possibly being TRBD2 (6 bases). V shed 1 base and J shed 4 bases, with 9 bases lying between them. Per germline, CDR1 LNHNV and CDR2 YYDKDF (reference sequence). The CDR3 length is 14 residues. The CDR3 region is CATSRAAGSDTQYF. The CDR3 nucleotides are TGTGCCACCAGCAGAGCCGCGGGGTCAGATACGCAGTATTTT.

V and J are TRBV5-4 and TRBJ2-7, with TRBD2 matching over 8 bases. The CDR3 is made up of 16 amino acids. Germline V lookup: CDR1 SGHNT, CDR2 YYREEE (reference sequence). V gave up 2 bases and J gave up 0 bases; unmatched junction bases: 7. In nucleotides, the CDR3 is TGTGCCAGCAGCTTAGGGCACGGGAGGGCCTCCTACGAGCAGTACTTC. As protein: CASSLGHGRASYEQYF.

The chain carries TRBV28 and TRBJ1-5, with D possibly matching TRBD1 (5 bases). V dropped 9 bases and J dropped 1 base, with 16 bases sitting between them. Germline assignment: CDR1 MDHEN and CDR2 SYDVKM. The CDR3 covers 15 residues. In DNA, the CDR3 is TGTGCCAGTCAGGGAAGTCGAAGGAGCAATCAGCCCCAGCATTTT. Its protein product is CASQGSRRSNQPQHF. The full variable domain, with the rest looked up from reference TRBV28 and TRBJ1-5, is DVKVTQSSRYLVKRTGEKVFLECVQDMDHENMFWYRQDPGLGLRLIYFSYDVKMKEKGDIPEGYSVSREKKERFSLILESASTNQTSMYLCASQGSRRSNQPQHFGDGTRLSIL.

The rearrangement joins TRBV7-8 to TRBJ1-2, with D hard to call. This CDR3 has 12 amino acids. The germline V gene has CDR1 SGHVS and CDR2 FQNEAQ. Between the trimmed V and J ends, which lost 8 bases and 2 bases, there was a span of 9 bases. CDR3 DNA sequence: TGTGCCAGCTCCCCGGGGAACTATGGCTACACCTTC. Amino acids: CASSPGNYGYTF.

The genes are TRBV6-1 and TRBJ1-5, with D unresolved. Per germline, CDR1 MNHNS and CDR2 SASEGT. Trimming left V 4 bases short and J 10 bases short, with 11 bases between. The CDR3 is 12 amino acids. CDR3 in amino acids: CASSGGPVPQHF. The CDR3, as DNA: TGTGCCAGCAGTGGTGGCCCAGTTCCCCAGCATTTT.

The rearrangement joins TRBV6-1 to TRBJ1-6; the match to TRBD1 covers 8 bases. This CDR3 comprises 15 residues. The germline gives CDR1 MNHNS, CDR2 SASEGT. Trimming removed 6 bases from V and 5 bases from J; junction bases left unmatched: 6. DNA of the CDR3: TGTGCCAGCAGCGCGCAGGGGGCGGATAATTCACCCCTCCACTTT. Translating it yields CASSAQGADNSPLHF.

The chain couples TRBV6-5 to TRBJ1-3, with no clear D. Germline values: CDR1 MNHEY, CDR2 SVGAGI. The length of the CDR3 is 15 residues. Trimming pared 0 bases from V and 3 bases from J, leaving 9 bases between. CDR3 amino acids: CASSYSSFDGNTIYF. The CDR3 coding sequence is TGTGCCAGCAGTTACTCGAGTTTCGATGGAAACACCATATATTTT.

Concerning this clone: The same CDR3 can be traced to other DNA sequences in this sample. V is TRBV5-1 and J is TRBJ2-1, with 10 positions matching TRBD2. Germline CDR1 is SGHRS and CDR2 is YFSETQ. There are 15 residues in the CDR3. With 0 bases clipped from V and 6 bases from J, the junction kept 3 bases outside the gene matches. CDR3 coding DNA: TGCGCCAGCAGCTTGGGTCTAGCGGGAGTCAATGAGCAGTTCTTC. Its translation: CASSLGLAGVNEQFF.